The rows below give T cell receptor beta chains drawn from one sample of a study of T cell changes during pregnancy in multiple sclerosis. Profiled with immunoSEQ multiplex PCR; TCRdb holds only in-frame clones, not every one. The sample contains some 120,000 clones, 80% to 95% of which appear only once. Sequencing used peripheral blood, obtained before pregnancy. The receptors stem from a female donor with multiple sclerosis, enrolled in a pregnancy study. The CDR3 runs from the conserved cysteine through the conserved F or W. A D gene is named only where the DNA matches it firmly. Clone size is shown for a subset of rows, as once, few, many or a class of expanded clone.

CDR3 length	clone size	D gene	V gene	J gene	CDR3 DNA	CDR3 protein
15	NA	TRBD2	TRBV5-5	TRBJ2-1	TGTGCCAGCAGCTTGCGACTAGCGGGGAGCAATGAGCAGTTCTTC	CASSLRLAGSNEQFF
13	NA	NA	TRBV11-2	TRBJ1-3	TGTGCCAGCAGCTTAGGCCGGGGAAACACCATATATTTT	CASSLGRGNTIYF
14	once	NA	TRBV29-1	TRBJ2-7	TGCAGCGTTGCCCCTCTACCTTACTCCTACGAGCAGTACTTC	CSVAPLPYSYEQYF
15	NA	NA	TRBV9	TRBJ1-1	TGTGCCAGCAGCACCGGCGGGGGTAACAACACTGAAGCTTTCTTT	CASSTGGGNNTEAFF
17	NA	TRBD2	TRBV5-4	TRBJ2-7	TGTGCCAGCAGCTTGGACCCTCTAGCGGGAGGCGGACACGAGCAGTACTTC	CASSLDPLAGGGHEQYF
15	NA	TRBD1	TRBV5-6	TRBJ1-6	TGTGCCAGCAGCGTGGGACAGAGGTTGGGCTCACCCCTCCACTTT	CASSVGQRLGSPLHF
13	NA	NA	TRBV5-1	TRBJ1-1	TGCGCCAGCAGCTTGGCGGGGAACGCTGAAGCTTTCTTT	CASSLAGNAEAFF
14	NA	NA	TRBV6-6	TRBJ1-2	TGTGCCAGCAGTTACCCGTGCAGAATTTGTGGCTACACCTTC	CASSYPCRICGYTF
17	NA	TRBD1	TRBV5-6	TRBJ1-1	TGTGCCAGCCACGCCGGAACCGGGACAGTGCCGAACACTGAAGCTTTCTTT	CASHAGTGTVPNTEAFF
15	NA	TRBD1	TRBV9	TRBJ1-4	TGTGCCAGCAGCCCCGAACTGAGGGGGCGTGAAAAACTGTTTTTT	CASSPELRGREKLFF
14	once	NA	TRBV10-3	TRBJ2-7	TGTGCCATCAGTGACGGTCCGGTCTCCTACGAGCAGTACTTC	CAISDGPVSYEQYF
14	NA	TRBD2	TRBV5-5	TRBJ2-5	TGTGCCAGCAGCTACGGGGGGGTACAAGAGACCCAGTACTTC	CASSYGGVQETQYF
19	NA	TRBD1	TRBV5-1	TRBJ2-6	TGCGCCAGCAGCCTACCGGACAGGGCCGAGAGCTCTGGGGCCAACGTCCTGACTTTC	CASSLPDRAESSGANVLTF
13	NA	NA	TRBV18	TRBJ2-7	TGTGCCAGCTCACCCCCCACGGGGTACGAGCAGTACTTC	CASSPPTGYEQYF
13	NA	NA	TRBV14	TRBJ1-6	TGTGCCAGCAGCCAAGTACGAGAGTCACCCCTCCACTTT	CASSQVRESPLHF
13	NA	NA	TRBV2	TRBJ1-5	TGTGCCAGCAGTCCCTATAGCAATCAGCCCCAGCATTTT	CASSPYSNQPQHF
13	once	TRBD1	TRBV28	TRBJ1-5	TGTGCCAGCACGACAGGGACCGCTCAGCCCCAGCATTTT	CASTTGTAQPQHF
15	once	NA	TRBV10-1	TRBJ2-5	TGCGCCAGCAGTGAGTTCCAGGGAAGGCGTGAGACCCAGTACTTC	CASSEFQGRRETQYF